This T cell receptor beta chain was sequenced in a study of beta chain features in type 1 diabetes (dated by TCRdb to 2017 to 2018). Study-level background: Mean age, gender distribution, total cell number and subset yield did not differ between patients and healthy donors. Across all samples, some 100,000,000 sorted cells were examined, and cell number per subset correlated strongly with RNA yield. In the study, recently diagnosed type 1 diabetes patients and matched healthy donors were compared on the TCRB repertoires of their sorted circulating CD4+ T cell subsets. Regulatory and stem cell-like memory subsets were isolated from only 8 patients and roughly 8 healthy donors, whereas naive and central memory subsets came from all 30 or so donors.

This clone was detected a few times. Its antigen is unknown. No per-base quality is available; no much larger clone lies one base away. From each donor, a single peripheral blood sample of about 120 mL on average was drawn into heparinised tubes. A BD FACSAria II and a panel including CD45RO, CCR7, CD25, CD127, CD95 and CD27 were used to sort naive, central memory, regulatory and stem cell-like memory CD4+ T cells. All sorted populations exceeded 95% purity. Right away, PBMCs were isolated by Lymphoprep density gradient centrifugation and were stained directly, with no culture step. Samples were stained and sorted in pairs, with one healthy donor and one patient per experiment, so that batch effects were minimized. Including the terminal cysteine and phenylalanine, the CDR3 comprises 15 residues. The entry retains the CDR3 DNA only, 45 bases that are in frame from base 1. Deletion took 3 bases off V and 1 base off J, with a span of 13 bases between the germline ends. CDR1 and CDR2 are drawn from the germline V gene: KGHSH, LQKENI.

What the work shows at the level of the full study, not this receptor alone: Type 1 diabetes patients showed a moderate but significant shortening of TCRB CDR3 length in all four CD4+ subsets. Because cDNA was sequenced instead of genomic DNA, highly expressing activated cells could be over-represented, though the groups showed no difference in activation or CD3 levels. Naive, central memory and regulatory TCRB repertoires appeared more similar among patients than among healthy donors. Shorter templates might be favored by PCR, yet because patient and control samples were amplified and corrected together, any such skew would affect both groups equally. Fewer insertions and more nucleotide deletions at VDJ recombination sites were observed in patients with type 1 diabetes, implying thymic rearrangement abnormalities. Because the HLA sub-analyses included only small numbers of individuals, any influence of HLA type on TCRB rearrangement was left unresolved.

The entire amount of isolated RNA was reverse transcribed using the High Capacity cDNA Reverse Transcription Kit, so the sequenced TCRB transcripts were expressed ones. Deep immunoSEQ sequencing was applied to naive, central memory and regulatory T cell samples, giving an average of roughly 3.5 million total reads per sample. Sorted cells were lysed in RLT buffer, and RNA was extracted using DNase-treated RNeasy Micro or Mini kits according to cell number. To prevent cross-contamination, every cell subset was processed on its own, while patient and healthy donor samples were processed together. The immunoSEQ multiplex PCR was used to amplify TCRB sequences from cDNA, yielding 87-bp fragments that span the CDR3 region. Sequencing of the amplicons was performed on the Illumina HiSeq platform. As for how the authors treated the data: PCR bias was corrected computationally using synthetic template baselines, and reads within Hamming distance 2 were collapsed, with unmergeable singletons discarded. By aligning reads against IMGT, V, D and J genes, CDR3 length, and insertions or deletions at six rearrangement sites were assigned. Within each subset, clonotype counts were normalized to the number of sorted cells before true diversity and Gini coefficients were calculated with the tcR R package. Repertoire sharing was quantified using the overlap coefficient calculated on TCRB nucleotide sequences. Out-of-frame TCRB sequences from naive cells were analyzed as a proxy for the pre-selection repertoire. TCRdb provides this immuneACCESS table in a form limited to in-frame rearrangements. Some clones are lacking; in checked studies, under half of them reflect an unresolved V gene, and why the rest are absent is not known. The DNA gave D and trimming, while V, J and clone size come from that table. Within this sample are 350,000 to 450,000 clones, with roughly 12% of them counted one time only. Jointly, the top ten make up about 0.01% of the sample.

Specimen: naive CD4+ T cells from blood. Read against the paper, the sample's cell subset or site label means: true naive CD4+ T cells. The rearranged chain carries TRBV18 and TRBJ2-7; the D gene is perhaps TRBD2, from 5 matching bases. The TCR comes from a woman aged 18-30 years with type 1 diabetes. The DNA sequence is TGTGCCAGCTCACCTTCTCTTGGGGAGTCCTACGAGCAGTACTTC. This yields the protein CASSPSLGESYEQYF.